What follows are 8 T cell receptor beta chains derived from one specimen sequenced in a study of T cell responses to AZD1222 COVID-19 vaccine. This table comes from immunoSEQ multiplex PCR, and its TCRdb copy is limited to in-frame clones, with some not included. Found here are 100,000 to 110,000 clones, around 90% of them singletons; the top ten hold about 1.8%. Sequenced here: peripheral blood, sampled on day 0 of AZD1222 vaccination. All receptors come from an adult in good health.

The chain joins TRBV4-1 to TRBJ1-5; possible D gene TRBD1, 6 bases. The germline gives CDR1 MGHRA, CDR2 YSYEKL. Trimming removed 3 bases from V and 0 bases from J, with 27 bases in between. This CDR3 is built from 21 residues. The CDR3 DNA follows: TGCGCCAGCAGCCAGCTACCATCCCCCCCCCGGACAGCTTATAGCAATCAGCCCCAGCATTTT. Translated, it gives CASSQLPSPPRTAYSNQPQHF.

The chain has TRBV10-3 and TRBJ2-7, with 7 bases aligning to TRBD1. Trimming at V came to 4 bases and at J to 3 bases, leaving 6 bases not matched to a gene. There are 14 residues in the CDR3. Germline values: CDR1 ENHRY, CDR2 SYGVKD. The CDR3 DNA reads TGTGCCATCAGTGTGGGGACAGACCGCTACGAGCAGTACTTC. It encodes CAISVGTDRYEQYF.

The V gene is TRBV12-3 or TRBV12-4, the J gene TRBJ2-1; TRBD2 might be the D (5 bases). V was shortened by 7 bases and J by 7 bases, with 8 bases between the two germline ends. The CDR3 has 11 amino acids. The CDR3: CASTRGNEQFF. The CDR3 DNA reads TGTGCCAGCACCCGCGGGAATGAGCAGTTCTTC.

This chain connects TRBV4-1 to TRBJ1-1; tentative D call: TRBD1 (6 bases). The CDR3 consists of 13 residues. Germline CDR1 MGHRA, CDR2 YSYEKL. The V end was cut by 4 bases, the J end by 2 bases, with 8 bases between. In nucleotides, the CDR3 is TGCGCCAGCAGCCCACAGGGCAACACTGAAGCTTTCTTT. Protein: CASSPQGNTEAFF.

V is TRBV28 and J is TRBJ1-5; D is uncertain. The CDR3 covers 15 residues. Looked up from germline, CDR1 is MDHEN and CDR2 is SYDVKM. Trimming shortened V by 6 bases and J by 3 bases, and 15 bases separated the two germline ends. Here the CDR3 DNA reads TGTGCCAGCAGCCTCCCCGCCTTTTCCAATCAGCCCCAGCATTTT. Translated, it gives CASSLPAFSNQPQHF. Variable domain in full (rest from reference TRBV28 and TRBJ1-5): DVKVTQSSRYLVKRTGEKVFLECVQDMDHENMFWYRQDPGLGLRLIYFSYDVKMKEKGDIPEGYSVSREKKERFSLILESASTNQTSMYLCASSLPAFSNQPQHFGDGTRLSIL.

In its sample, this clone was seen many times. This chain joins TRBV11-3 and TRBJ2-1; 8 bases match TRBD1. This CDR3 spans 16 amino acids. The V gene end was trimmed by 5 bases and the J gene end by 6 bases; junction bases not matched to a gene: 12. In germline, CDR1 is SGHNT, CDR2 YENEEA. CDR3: CASSPQGARMFNEQFF. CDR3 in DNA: TGTGCCAGCAGCCCTCAGGGGGCCCGTATGTTCAATGAGCAGTTCTTC.

CDR3 loop: CASSLAMDEKLFF. For the CDR3, the DNA is TGTGCCAGCAGCTTGGCCATGGATGAAAAACTGTTTTTT. The chain has TRBV5-4 and TRBJ1-4, with D uncertain. Germline CDR1 is SGHNT and CDR2 is YYREEE (reference sequence). Trimming removed 0 bases from V and 6 bases from J, with 6 bases in between. This CDR3 contains 13 residues.

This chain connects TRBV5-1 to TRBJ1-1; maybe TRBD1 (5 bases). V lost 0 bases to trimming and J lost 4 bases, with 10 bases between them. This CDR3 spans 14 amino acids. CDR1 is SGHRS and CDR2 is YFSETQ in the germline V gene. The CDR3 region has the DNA TGCGCCAGCAGCTTGGGAGGGGAAGGCACTGAAGCTTTCTTT. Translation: CASSLGGEGTEAFF.